These 28 T cell receptor beta chains were all obtained from the same sample, sequenced in a study of T-cell memory formation after mild COVID-19 listed by TCRdb under 2021. Libraries were made using 5' RACE. Data came from an Illumina NovaSeq 6000. The public reads were run again by TCRdb, first through fastp at Q25 and then through MiXCR, and only productive beta chains were kept. Duplicate CDR3 protein sequences are folded into a single record with the most common DNA and genes. For this sample the table gives about 560,000 distinct CDR3 sequences, of which 15% to 20% were detected only once. The top ten hold approximately 8.1% of the sample. The specimen was PBMCs or a T cell subset sorted from them (not recorded which). The receptors stem from an adult woman who had mild COVID-19 (a few samples of this study predate the infection). The sample titles of this study are shuffled in the database, so cell type and time point are left out; the donor was told from shared clones.

The rearrangement joins TRBV7-6 to TRBJ1-5, with D unclear. Germline V gives CDR1 SGHVS, CDR2 FNYEAQ. This CDR3 has 16 amino acids. The V end was cut by 5 bases, the J end by 6 bases, with 20 bases between. Here the CDR3 DNA reads TGTGCCAGCAGCCCCAGATCCCGAAACTTCATTCAGCCCCAGCATTTT. Amino acids: CASSPRSRNFIQPQHF.

This clonotype has more than one count but fewer than ten. The gene calls are TRBV12-3 or TRBV12-4 and TRBJ1-6; 9 bases fit TRBD1. The ends lost 7 bases at V and 7 bases at J; junction bases unmatched: 5. This CDR3 contains 14 residues. CDR3 in DNA: TGTGCCAGCACCGTCGGGACAGGGAATTCACCCCTCCACTTT. Translated, it gives CASTVGTGNSPLHF.

This clonotype came up a few times. This chain joins TRBV11-2 and TRBJ2-3; D is ambiguous. Germline V CDR1 and CDR2: SGHAT, FQNNGV. V was trimmed by 5 bases and J by 5 bases, leaving 17 bases between them. The CDR3 has 15 residues. The CDR3 nucleotides read TGTGCCAGCAGCCCCAGGTTGGCGTTGGGAGATACGCAGTATTTT. The encoded protein is CASSPRLALGDTQYF.

This clonotype occurred a few times. The chain combines TRBV12-3 or TRBV12-4 with TRBJ1-5; D is perhaps TRBD1 (6 bases). The CDR3 runs to 18 residues. Between the trimmed V and J ends, which lost 5 bases and 0 bases, there was a span of 20 bases. In DNA form, the CDR3 reads TGTGCCAGCAGTACCCCGACCATTCAGGGGAATAGCAATCAGCCCCAGCATTTT. Translation gives CASSTPTIQGNSNQPQHF.

This clonotype was recorded at least ten times. The chain links TRBV7-8 to TRBJ2-7, with TRBD1 identical over 11 bases. V gave up 5 bases and J gave up 2 bases; unmatched junction bases: 8. The germline V gene encodes CDR1 SGHVS and CDR2 FQNEAQ. This CDR3 contains 16 residues. CDR3 sequence reads: CASSNPGQGATYEQYF. The CDR3, as DNA: TGTGCCAGCAGCAACCCCGGACAGGGGGCCACCTACGAGCAGTACTTC.

This chain connects TRBV7-9 to TRBJ2-7; TRBD2 agrees at 10 bases. V lost 5 bases and J lost 4; bases outside the gene matches: 8. In germline, CDR1 is SEHNR, CDR2 FQNEAQ (reference sequence). The CDR3 is 15 amino acids. CDR3 protein: CASSPQSSGSYEQYF. The CDR3 region has the DNA TGTGCCAGCAGCCCCCAGTCTAGCGGGAGTTACGAGCAGTACTTC.

The chain links TRBV5-4 to TRBJ1-1; 8 bases fit TRBD1. The CDR3 runs to 15 residues. Germline CDR1 SGHNT, CDR2 YYREEE (reference sequence). The V and J ends lost 2 bases and 0 bases, in that order; junction bases with no gene match: 3. CDR3 nucleotide sequence: TGTGCCAGCAGCTTCTACAGGGGGATGAACACTGAAGCTTTCTTT. It is translated as CASSFYRGMNTEAFF.

V and J are TRBV5-1 and TRBJ1-2; 9 nucleotides agree with TRBD1. With V trimmed by 3 bases and J by 6 bases, 6 bases remained unmatched. Germline-derived CDR1 and CDR2 are SGHRS and YFSETQ. The CDR3 is 14 amino acids. CDR3 in amino acids: CASSSRGQGDGYTF. CDR3 DNA: TGCGCCAGCAGCTCCCGGGGACAGGGAGATGGCTACACCTTC. Drawing the rest from reference TRBV5-1 and TRBJ1-2, the complete variable domain is KAGVTQTPRYLIKTRGQQVTLSCSPISGHRSVSWYQQTPGQGLQFLFEYFSETQRNKGNFPGRFSGRQFSNSRSEMNVSTLELGDSALYLCASSSRGQGDGYTFGSGTRLTVV.

This clonotype appeared a few times. The junction shows a germline mismatch at one end, possibly a read error. The chain links TRBV7-9 to TRBJ1-1; TRBD1 matches at 9 bases. The V gene's germline CDR1 is SEHNR and CDR2 FQNEAQ (reference sequence). This CDR3 contains 11 residues. The CDR3 bases are TGTGCCAGCAGCTTGGGACAGGGAGCTGCCTTT. Amino acid sequence: CASSLGQGAAF. Full variable domain (rest looked up from reference TRBV7-9 and TRBJ1-1): DTGVSQNPRHKITKRGQNVTFRCDPISEHNRLYWYRQTLGQGPEFLTYFQNEAQLEKSRLLSDRFSAERPKGSFSTLEIQRTEQGDSAMYLCASSLGQGAAFGQGTRLTVV.

This clonotype has at least ten counts. This chain links TRBV7-9 with TRBJ2-3; D call uncertain. The V gene's germline CDR1 is SEHNR and CDR2 FQNEAQ (reference sequence). The CDR3 consists of 13 residues. Trimming took off 0 bases at V and 7 bases at J, with 8 bases between the two ends. For the CDR3, the DNA is TGTGCCAGCAGCTTAGCGTCCCATAATACGCAGTATTTT. Protein product: CASSLASHNTQYF.

The V gene is TRBV12-3 or TRBV12-4, the J gene TRBJ1-2, with 8 bases fitting TRBD1. The CDR3 length is 15 residues. The J segment lost 7 bases and the V segment lost 5 bases, leaving 12 bases of the junction unmatched. This CDR3 reads CASSHSIGQGAGYTF. The CDR3 nucleotides are TGTGCCAGCAGTCACTCAATCGGACAGGGTGCTGGCTACACCTTC.

This clonotype occurred a few times. The genes are TRBV9 and TRBJ1-2; maybe TRBD1 (5 bases). The CDR3 extends over 12 amino acids. Trimming took 2 bases from V and 8 from J, leaving 10 bases between them. Germline V gene lookup returns CDR1 SGDLS and CDR2 YYNGEE. The CDR3 protein is CASSVLRDGYTF. The DNA for the CDR3 is TGTGCCAGCAGCGTCCTCAGGGACGGCTACACCTTC. The variable domain in full, with the rest retrieved from reference TRBV9 and TRBJ1-2, is DSGVTQTPKHLITATGQRVTLRCSPRSGDLSVYWYQQSLDQGLQFLIQYYNGEERAKGNILERFSAQQFPDLHSELNLSSLELGDSALYFCASSVLRDGYTFGSGTRLTVV.

The chain employs TRBV6-5 and TRBJ1-1; tentative D call: TRBD1 (5 bases). This CDR3 comprises 12 residues. V was pared by 8 bases and J by 5 bases, with 12 bases between. Looked up from germline, CDR1 is MNHEY and CDR2 is SVGAGI. In DNA, the CDR3 is TGTGCCAGCCTGGGGCTTCGGACTGAAGCTTTCTTT. Translated, it gives CASLGLRTEAFF.

This sequence joins TRBV15 and TRBJ1-1; TRBD1 might be the D (5 bases). In germline, CDR1 is LNHNV, CDR2 YYDKDF (reference sequence). Trimming left V 7 bases short and J 2 bases short, with 17 bases between. CDR3 size: 15 residues. Here the CDR3 reads CATKASGGVNTEAFF. The CDR3 region has the DNA TGTGCCACCAAAGCCTCGGGGGGGGTTAACACTGAAGCTTTCTTT.

This clonotype has a count of ten or more. The chain links TRBV5-5 to TRBJ2-1; perhaps TRBD2 as D (6 bases). Germline-derived CDR1 and CDR2 are SGHKS and YYEKEE (reference sequence). Trimming removed 3 bases at V and 5 bases at J, with 15 bases between. CDR3 length: 15 residues. In DNA, the CDR3 is TGTGCCAGCAGCTGGGGAGCGGGCCCAAACAATGAGCAGTTCTTC. It is translated as CASSWGAGPNNEQFF. The entire variable domain, with the rest obtained from reference TRBV5-5 and TRBJ2-1, is as follows: DAGVTQSPTHLIKTRGQQVTLRCSPISGHKSVSWYQQVLGQGPQFIFQYYEKEERGRGNFPDRFSARQFPNYSSELNVNALLLGDSALYLCASSWGAGPNNEQFFGPGTRLTVL.

This clonotype has a handful of counts. J is TRBJ1-2 and V is TRBV30; maybe TRBD1 (6 bases). This CDR3 is built from 13 residues. Germline V gene lookup returns CDR1 GTSNPN and CDR2 SVGIG (reference sequence). The ends were cut back, 7 bases at V and 8 bases at J, with 20 bases in the middle. CDR3: CALLTGWSMGYTF. The CDR3 coding sequence is TGTGCCTTACTGACAGGCTGGTCTATGGGCTACACCTTC.

As DNA, the CDR3 is TGTGCCAGTAGTACCCTTGACAGGAATGATGGCTACACCTTC. Residues: CASSTLDRNDGYTF. The chain carries TRBV19 and TRBJ1-2; the D gene is possibly TRBD1 (6 bases). The CDR3 has 14 residues. Looked up from germline, CDR1 is LNHDA and CDR2 is SQIVND (reference sequence). Trimming stripped 4 bases from V and 6 bases from J, with 15 bases between.

CDR3 region: CASIAGTGNTEAFF. CDR3 in DNA: TGTGCCAGCATCGCCGGGACGGGGAACACTGAAGCTTTCTTT. The chain joins TRBV6-5 to TRBJ1-1; D perhaps matches TRBD1 (5 bases). CDR1 is MNHEY and CDR2 is SVGAGI in the germline V gene. The CDR3 has 14 amino acids. The V end was cut by 7 bases, the J end by 1 base, with 13 bases between.

This clonotype has only a few counts. The rearrangement joins TRBV6-6 to TRBJ1-6, with a possible D match to TRBD1 (6 bases). Between the trimmed V and J ends, which lost 5 bases and 4 bases, there was a span of 9 bases. Germline values: CDR1 MNHNY, CDR2 SVGAGI (reference sequence). This CDR3 is built from 14 residues. CDR3 DNA: TGTGCCAGCAGTCAGGACAGATATAATTCACCCCTCCACTTT. Its protein is CASSQDRYNSPLHF.

This clonotype appeared many times. The chain recombines TRBV4-3 with TRBJ2-1, with TRBD1 identical over 8 bases. The CDR3 is 14 residues long. Germline CDR1 LGHNA, CDR2 YSLEER. Trimming cost V 9 bases and J 3 bases; bases outside gene matches: 7. The CDR3 sequence is CASSGGRGYNEQFF. DNA of the CDR3: TGCGCCAGTTCAGGGGGCCGGGGCTACAATGAGCAGTTCTTC.

The rearrangement links TRBV12-3 or TRBV12-4 to TRBJ2-7, with 11 nucleotides matching TRBD2. The V segment lost 7 bases and the J segment 5 bases; nucleotides outside the gene matches: 7. The CDR3 spans 14 residues. CDR3 nucleotide sequence: TGTGCCAGCACCCTTAGCGGGAGGGCCCACGAGCAGTACTTC. Encoded protein: CASTLSGRAHEQYF.

This clonotype was detected a few times. The V gene is TRBV2, the J gene TRBJ1-5; 7 bases agree with TRBD1. The CDR3 is made up of 15 amino acids. The junction had 7 bases not matched to a gene; V was cut back by 4 bases and J by 4 bases. CDR1 SNHLY and CDR2 FYNNEI come from the germline V gene. DNA of the CDR3: TGTGCCAGCAGTGGACAGGGACAAACGAATCAGCCCCAGCATTTT. Translation gives CASSGQGQTNQPQHF.

This clonotype has a handful of counts. This chain links TRBV4-2 with TRBJ2-7; D gene unclear. The germline gives CDR1 LGHNA, CDR2 YNFKEQ. Trimming stripped 3 bases from V and 0 bases from J, with 12 bases between. The CDR3 has 15 residues. CDR3: CASSHPTGGSYEQYF. The CDR3 region has the DNA TGTGCCAGCAGCCACCCTACCGGCGGCTCCTACGAGCAGTACTTC.

The chain employs TRBV12-3 or TRBV12-4 and TRBJ2-3, with 9 bases aligning to TRBD1. Trimming cost V 5 bases and J 0 bases; bases outside gene matches: 6. The length of the CDR3 is 16 residues. Here the CDR3 DNA reads TGTGCCAGCAGTCTACAGGGGGCGTCGAGCACAGATACGCAGTATTTT. Its protein product is CASSLQGASSTDTQYF.

This clonotype has a count of ten or more. The V call is TRBV11-3, the J call TRBJ2-1; TRBD1 matches at 8 bases. Germline V lookup: CDR1 SGHNT, CDR2 YENEEA. This CDR3 is 14 amino acids long. V lost 4 bases and J lost 4; bases outside the gene matches: 3. The CDR3 protein is CASSSRQGYNEQFF. CDR3 coding DNA: TGTGCCAGCAGCTCTCGACAGGGGTACAATGAGCAGTTCTTC.

This clonotype was observed a handful of times. V and J are TRBV11-3 and TRBJ2-2; no definite D call. The germline V gene encodes CDR1 SGHNT and CDR2 YENEEA. Deletions cut 3 bases from V and 5 bases from J, with 10 bases between. CDR3 size: 14 residues. The CDR3 region is CASSFASRTGELFF. Here the CDR3 DNA reads TGTGCCAGCAGCTTCGCCAGCAGGACCGGGGAGCTGTTTTTT.

This clonotype was picked up a small number of times. V gene TRBV20-1 combines with J gene TRBJ2-7, with 14 bases that match TRBD2. Germline assignment: CDR1 DFQATT and CDR2 SNEGSKA (reference sequence). The CDR3 has 16 residues. The V and J ends lost 5 bases and 2 bases, in that order; junction bases with no gene match: 8. The CDR3 DNA reads TGCAGTGCTCTCGGACTAGCGGGGGGTCGACCCTACGAGCAGTACTTC. It specifies CSALGLAGGRPYEQYF.

This clonotype was observed at least ten times. This rearrangement joins TRBV7-9 to TRBJ1-2; unclear D gene. The length of the CDR3 is 15 residues. Germline V CDR1 and CDR2: SEHNR, FQNEAQ (reference sequence). Trimming removed 5 bases at V and 0 bases at J, with 13 bases between. The CDR3 is CASSGSGLTNYGYTF. CDR3 nucleotides: TGTGCCAGCAGCGGATCAGGTTTAACTAACTATGGCTACACCTTC.